The clone carrying this TCR beta chain was seen more than once but under ten times. Its antigen is unidentified. TCRdb redid the calling of the reads with MiXCR, one entry per CDR3 protein. The sample consists of more than 400,000 distinct CDR3 sequences, about a quarter of them appearing once. Deletions cut 7 bases from V and 5 bases from J, with 17 bases between. Germline values: CDR1 MNHEY, CDR2 SVGEGT. The CDR3 covers 14 residues. The source of the sample is a study of T cell repertoires in cytomegalovirus infection. Background on the study: Both CMV infection and a matching HLA type were indicated by public TCR beta signatures.

Study outcomes and limitations: The response measured ex vivo was dominated by TCR beta clonotypes (HLA-C-restricted and CMV-specific).

This receptor was identified in a human donor in good health (CMV status not recorded). Some clones in this sample may be carry-over from other donors' samples. This chain connects TRBV6-2 or TRBV6-3 to TRBJ1-1, with D possibly matching TRBD1 (6 bases). Sequencing was done on a sample of PBMCs. CDR3 protein: CASTDPGQLTEAFF. The CDR3, as DNA: TGTGCCAGCACAGACCCGGGACAACTAACTGAAGCTTTCTTT.